What follows are 20 T cell receptor beta chains derived from one specimen sequenced in a study of PD-1 blockade in mismatch repair-deficient tumors (dated 2017 in TCRdb). Preparation of the library involved the immunoSEQ multiplex PCR assay. TCRdb retrieved this table from immuneACCESS and kept in-frame rearrangements only. Not all clones are present; in checked studies, unresolved V genes account for under half, and no reason is known for the remainder. The sample contains 120,000 or so clones, about 88% of them found a single time. The ten top clones hold approximately 12% of the sample. The sample consisted of peripheral blood, taken 44 weeks after starting pembrolizumab. All receptors derive from an adult with mismatch repair-deficient cancer.

The V and J genes are TRBV6-1 and TRBJ2-7; TRBD2 aligns across 14 bases. After removal of 4 bases from V and 4 bases from J, the junction contained 3 bases not matched to a gene. CDR1 MNHNS and CDR2 SASEGT come from the germline V gene. The CDR3 sequence is 15 residues long. The CDR3 sequence is CASSGGTSGSYEQYF. DNA of the CDR3: TGTGCCAGCAGTGGGGGGACTAGCGGGAGTTACGAGCAGTACTTC.

This chain connects TRBV6-5 to TRBJ2-5, with D possibly TRBD2 on 7 matching bases. This CDR3 is 14 amino acids long. V dropped 6 bases and J dropped 5 bases, with 16 bases sitting between them. CDR1 MNHEY and CDR2 SVGAGI come from the germline V gene. CDR3 sequence: CASRDPGGIETQYF. CDR3 DNA sequence: TGTGCCAGCAGGGATCCGGGGGGCATTGAGACCCAGTACTTC.

In DNA, the CDR3 is TGTGCCAGCAGCTTAGGGAGGGGAAGGAACATTCAGTACTTC. Protein sequence: CASSLGRGRNIQYF. This sequence joins TRBV11-1 and TRBJ2-4; D possibly corresponds to TRBD2 (6 bases). The germline gives CDR1 SGHAT, CDR2 FQDESV (reference sequence). V was trimmed by 1 base and J by 7 bases, leaving 11 bases between them. The CDR3 consists of 14 residues.

The chain uses TRBV18 and TRBJ2-1; 9 bases align to TRBD2. J lost 4 bases, V lost 1 base, and 5 bases had no gene match. The CDR3 sequence is 16 residues long. Germline V gene data show CDR1 as KGHSH and CDR2 as LQKENI. The DNA of the CDR3 is TGTGCCAGCTCACCACTGCGGGAGGGGACATACAATGAGCAGTTCTTC. Amino acids: CASSPLREGTYNEQFF.

V is TRBV5-1 and J is TRBJ1-2, with a weak D call TRBD1 (6 bases). Trimming pared 3 bases from V and 2 bases from J, leaving 17 bases between. From germline, CDR1 is SGHRS and CDR2 YFSETQ. This CDR3 spans 16 amino acids. CDR3 DNA: TGCGCCAGCAGCTACGCGTCCTACAGGGTGAACTATGGCTACACCTTC. It specifies CASSYASYRVNYGYTF.

This chain uses TRBV27 with TRBJ2-5; D gene ambiguous. The CDR3 contains 14 residues. V lost 2 bases to trimming and J lost 6 bases, with 13 bases between them. Germline lookup yields CDR1 MNHEY and CDR2 SMNVEV (reference sequence). The CDR3 is CASSLLGPGKTQYF. The CDR3 DNA is TGTGCCAGCAGTTTACTGGGCCCTGGTAAGACCCAGTACTTC.

This chain links TRBV28 with TRBJ1-5; D gene uncertain. Germline V gives CDR1 MDHEN, CDR2 SYDVKM. This CDR3 is built from 16 residues. The ends were cut back, 6 bases at V and 2 bases at J, with 17 bases in the middle. CDR3: CASRSPRGAGNQPQHF. CDR3 in DNA: TGTGCCAGCAGATCTCCCCGGGGAGCGGGCAATCAGCCCCAGCATTTT. The full variable domain, completed using reference TRBV28 and TRBJ1-5, is DVKVTQSSRYLVKRTGEKVFLECVQDMDHENMFWYRQDPGLGLRLIYFSYDVKMKEKGDIPEGYSVSREKKERFSLILESASTNQTSMYLCASRSPRGAGNQPQHFGDGTRLSIL.

The chain combines TRBV12-5 with TRBJ2-3; the D gene is possibly TRBD2 (6 bases). Germline CDR1 LGHNT, CDR2 FRNRAP. CDR3 length: 14 residues. Written as DNA, the CDR3 is TGTGCCATTAATAGCGGAATTAGCACAGATACGCAGTATTTT. Translation: CAINSGISTDTQYF.

This clone came up a few times. The chain uses TRBV7-9 and TRBJ2-7; D is unresolved. The ends were cut back, 10 bases at V and 3 bases at J, with 10 bases in the middle. The CDR3 has 11 amino acids. Germline assignment: CDR1 SEHNR and CDR2 FQNEAQ (reference sequence). Here the CDR3 reads CAIGMGYEQYF. The CDR3 DNA reads as TGTGCCATAGGGATGGGCTACGAGCAGTACTTC.

The CDR3 DNA reads TGTGCCAGCAGTCCCGAACCAGGACTAGCGGTTCCCTACGAGCAGTACTTC. It yields the protein CASSPEPGLAVPYEQYF. The chain is built from TRBV27 and TRBJ2-7, with 10 bases fitting TRBD2. V lost 5 bases and J lost 2; bases outside the gene matches: 12. From germline, CDR1 is MNHEY and CDR2 SMNVEV (reference sequence). This CDR3 is 17 amino acids long.

This chain links TRBV7-9 with TRBJ2-7, with TRBD1 identical over 7 bases. After removal of 3 bases from V and 3 bases from J, the junction contained 5 bases not matched to a gene. The CDR3 contains 14 residues. Germline assignment: CDR1 SEHNR and CDR2 FQNEAQ (reference sequence). The CDR3 region is CASSFNRGHYEQYF. The CDR3, as DNA: TGTGCCAGCAGCTTTAATAGGGGGCACTACGAGCAGTACTTC.

The chain joins TRBV19 to TRBJ2-7, with D uncertain. Trimming left V 4 bases short and J 3 bases short, with 13 bases between. In germline, CDR1 is LNHDA, CDR2 SQIVND (reference sequence). The CDR3 has 14 amino acids. The CDR3 nucleotides are TGTGCCAGTAGTACCCGAGTAGGAGTCTACGAGCAGTACTTC. This encodes CASSTRVGVYEQYF.

The rearrangement joins TRBV6-4 to TRBJ1-3; no clear D gene. CDR3 length equals 16 residues. V was clipped by 0 bases and J by 3 bases, with 12 bases between them. The germline CDR1 and CDR2 sequences are MRHNA and SNTAGT. CDR3 in amino acids: CASSDSGFPSGNTIYF. The CDR3, as DNA: TGTGCCAGCAGTGACTCGGGGTTTCCGAGTGGAAACACCATATATTTT.

The V call is TRBV7-9, the J call TRBJ2-5; D uncertain. CDR1 is SEHNR, CDR2 FQNEAQ, per germline (reference sequence). The CDR3 consists of 13 residues. Trimming took 0 bases from V and 1 from J, leaving 3 bases between them. CDR3 coding DNA: TGTGCCAGCAGCTTAGCGCCCCAAGAGACCCAGTACTTC. Its translation is CASSLAPQETQYF.

The rearrangement joins TRBV7-9 to TRBJ2-3; 7 bases are a match to TRBD2. Germline-derived CDR1 and CDR2 are SEHNR and FQNEAQ (reference sequence). The CDR3 has 15 residues. Trimming at V came to 7 bases and at J to 9 bases, leaving 16 bases not matched to a gene. The CDR3 loop reads CASTLSSSGKGTQYF. The CDR3 DNA is TGTGCCAGCACCTTGAGTTCAAGCGGGAAGGGAACGCAGTATTTT.

CDR3 region: CASSWEGEVNYGYTF. The CDR3 DNA follows: TGTGCCAGCAGCTGGGAGGGGGAGGTCAACTATGGCTACACCTTC. This chain links TRBV7-9 with TRBJ1-2, with D perhaps matching TRBD1 (6 bases). The CDR3 consists of 15 residues. V was trimmed by 4 bases and J by 2 bases, leaving 14 bases between them. Germline V gene data show CDR1 as SEHNR and CDR2 as FQNEAQ (reference sequence).

In this sample, this clone turned up a few times. Other DNA sequences in this sample translate to the same CDR3. The rearrangement joins TRBV7-2 to TRBJ2-3; D not resolved. V was shortened by 5 bases and J by 5 bases, with 5 bases between the two germline ends. The CDR3 sequence is 11 residues long. The germline gives CDR1 SGHTA, CDR2 FQGNSA. CDR3 in amino acids: CASSLQDTQYF. The CDR3 DNA reads as TGTGCCAGCAGCCTCCAAGATACGCAGTATTTT.

A single count supports this clone. The V and J genes are TRBV6-4 and TRBJ2-6; no definite D call. V lost 3 bases and J lost 2, with 2 bases in between. The germline gives CDR1 MRHNA, CDR2 SNTAGT. There are 13 residues in the CDR3. The DNA of the CDR3 is TGTGCCAGCAGTGATGCTGGGGCCAACGTCCTGACTTTC. Its translation is CASSDAGANVLTF.

CDR3 residues: CASRVGLAGGGEQFF. DNA for the CDR3: TGTGCCAGTAGGGTGGGACTAGCGGGAGGAGGTGAGCAGTTCTTC. The chain links TRBV19 to TRBJ2-1; 15 positions agree with TRBD2. V lost 6 bases and J lost 9; bases outside the gene matches: 6. Germline lookup yields CDR1 LNHDA and CDR2 SQIVND (reference sequence). The CDR3 contains 15 residues.

The rearrangement links TRBV10-3 to TRBJ2-3; D is uncertain. The CDR3 sequence is 10 residues long. Deletions cut 6 bases from V and 6 bases from J, with 4 bases between. Germline CDR1 reads ENHRY; CDR2 reads SYGVKD. The CDR3 coding sequence is TGTGCCATCAGCATCGATACGCAGTATTTT. Protein product: CAISIDTQYF.